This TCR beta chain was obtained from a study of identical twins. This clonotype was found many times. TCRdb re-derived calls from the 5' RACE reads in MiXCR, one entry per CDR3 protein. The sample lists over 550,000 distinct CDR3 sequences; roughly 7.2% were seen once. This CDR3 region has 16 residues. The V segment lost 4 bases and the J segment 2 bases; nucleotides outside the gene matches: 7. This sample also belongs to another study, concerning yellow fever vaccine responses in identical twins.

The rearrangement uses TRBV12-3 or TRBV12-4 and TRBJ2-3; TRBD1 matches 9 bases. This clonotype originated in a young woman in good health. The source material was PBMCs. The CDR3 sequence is CASSSSGTGYTDTQYF. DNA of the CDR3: TGTGCCAGCAGTTCGTCGGGGACAGGGTACACAGATACGCAGTATTTT.